This T cell receptor (beta chain) appears in the sequencing data of a study of T cell responses to AZD1222 COVID-19 vaccine. As concerns this clone: What it binds is not known.

V lost 8 bases to trimming and J lost 0 bases, with 13 bases between them. CDR1 is MDHEN, CDR2 SYDVKM, per germline. The CDR3 loop spans 15 amino acids. Generated by immunoSEQ multiplex PCR, the TCRdb table keeps only in-frame clones and is missing some. The sample records fewer than 200,000 clones, approximately 90% being singletons. Study conclusions and caveats: Regions 160-218 and 743-854 dominated among vaccine-associated CD4 TCRs spanning spike. Unmutated regions of variants are reportedly targeted by nearly half of spike-specific TCRs.

The TCR originated in an adult who received the MenACWY meningococcal vaccine as a control. The sample consisted of peripheral blood, taken 28 days after the second dose of the MenACWY control vaccine. The V and J genes are TRBV28 and TRBJ1-4; TRBD1 might be the D (5 bases). The CDR3 nucleotides read TGTGCCAGCGGGGCCGAGTCCCCAACTAATGAAAAACTGTTTTTT. Translation: CASGAESPTNEKLFF.